The 27 T cell receptor beta chains reported below all come from one sample, sequenced in a study of cytomegalovirus exposure and HLA in healthy donors. PCR involved 60 Vbeta and 13 Jbeta primers. TCRdb keeps only in-frame clones here, not all; method: immunoSEQ multiplex PCR. This table lists just over 80,000 clones. Sequencing was carried out using PBMCs. The receptor set was obtained from a woman in her twenties or thirties in good health and CMV-seronegative.

The J gene is TRBJ1-5, the V gene TRBV7-9; 7 nucleotides align to TRBD1. The CDR3 totals 14 residues. With V trimmed by 3 bases and J by 4 bases, 3 bases remained unmatched. CDR1 is SEHNR and CDR2 is FQNEAQ in the germline V gene (reference sequence). CDR3 region: CASSFTGANQPQHF. The CDR3 region has the DNA TGTGCCAGCAGCTTCACAGGGGCGAATCAGCCCCAGCATTTT.

This chain links TRBV6-1 with TRBJ2-5; a weak D match, TRBD1 (6 bases). CDR3 length: 16 amino acids. Looked up from germline, CDR1 is MNHNS and CDR2 is SASEGT. V lost 0 bases to trimming and J lost 7 bases, with 18 bases between them. The CDR3 DNA sequence: TGTGCCAGCAGTGAAGCGGCGGCAGGGGCCTTGGGGACCCAGTACTTC. It translates to CASSEAAAGALGTQYF.

This chain joins TRBV5-1 and TRBJ2-7, with 8 bases aligning to TRBD2. Germline-derived CDR1 and CDR2 are SGHRS and YFSETQ. This CDR3 has 14 residues. The ends lost 0 bases at V and 6 bases at J; junction bases unmatched: 5. This CDR3 reads CASSLDGLASEQYF. As DNA, the CDR3 is TGCGCCAGCAGCTTGGACGGACTAGCAAGCGAGCAGTACTTC.

The CDR3 DNA reads as TGCGCCAGCAACCAGGGGGCCTCGTTCGTTGGAACTGAAGCTTTCTTT. Translating gives CASNQGASFVGTEAFF. V usage is TRBV5-1 and J usage is TRBJ1-1; 8 bases map to TRBD1. The germline V gene encodes CDR1 SGHRS and CDR2 YFSETQ. V gave up 6 bases and J gave up 5 bases; unmatched junction bases: 15. This CDR3 has 16 residues.

This chain joins TRBV6-1 and TRBJ2-4, with D possibly TRBD2 on 7 matching bases. Trimming removed 7 bases at V and 7 bases at J, with 17 bases between. The CDR3 contains 14 residues. Germline assignment: CDR1 MNHNS and CDR2 SASEGT. CDR3 region: CASTQRGGWNIQYF. The CDR3 coding sequence is TGTGCCAGCACTCAAAGGGGGGGTTGGAACATTCAGTACTTC.

The chain employs TRBV19 and TRBJ2-1, with TRBD1 identical over 7 bases. V gave up 1 base and J gave up 8 bases; unmatched junction bases: 5. The germline CDR1 and CDR2 sequences are LNHDA and SQIVND (reference sequence). The CDR3 is made up of 14 amino acids. The CDR3 DNA follows: TGTGCCAGTAGTATAGGACAGGGAATCCATGAGCAGTTCTTC. Residues: CASSIGQGIHEQFF.

CDR3 nucleotides: TGTGCCAGCAGTATGCTTAGCGGGAGCTCCTACGAGCAGTACTTC. It translates to CASSMLSGSSYEQYF. V and J are TRBV27 and TRBJ2-7; 9 bases agree with TRBD2. The CDR3 loop spans 15 amino acids. Trimming cost V 5 bases and J 0 bases; bases outside gene matches: 5. Germline V gene sequence: CDR1 MNHEY, CDR2 SMNVEV (reference sequence).

This chain connects TRBV2 to TRBJ2-1, with D perhaps matching TRBD1 (6 bases). The ends were cut back, 6 bases at V and 5 bases at J, with 17 bases in the middle. This CDR3 contains 15 residues. Germline assignment: CDR1 SNHLY and CDR2 FYNNEI. The CDR3 loop is CASSLQGLGNNEQFF. The CDR3 nucleotides read TGTGCCAGCAGCCTACAGGGCTTGGGTAACAATGAGCAGTTCTTC.

The chain combines TRBV6-5 with TRBJ1-2, with a weak D call TRBD1 (6 bases). From germline, CDR1 is MNHEY and CDR2 SVGAGI. The length of the CDR3 is 13 residues. V was shortened by 6 bases and J by 7 bases, with 15 bases between the two germline ends. CDR3 region: CASRPQGSGGYTF. CDR3 DNA sequence: TGTGCCAGCAGACCACAGGGATCTGGTGGCTACACCTTC.

V is TRBV5-1 and J is TRBJ2-5; 8 positions match TRBD2. V was clipped by 4 bases and J by 4 bases; unmatched bases: 9. Germline V lookup: CDR1 SGHRS, CDR2 YFSETQ. The CDR3 has 15 residues. This CDR3 is CASSLARGGRETQYF. The CDR3 nucleotides are TGCGCCAGCAGCCTGGCCCGGGGGGGCCGAGAGACCCAGTACTTC.

The chain is built from TRBV5-1 and TRBJ2-2; 7 nucleotides match TRBD1. The CDR3 consists of 16 residues. Germline CDR1 is SGHRS and CDR2 is YFSETQ. Trimming took 3 bases from V and 0 from J; bases not matched to a gene: 5. CDR3 coding DNA: TGCGCCAGCAGCTCACGGGACAGAGCGAACACCGGGGAGCTGTTTTTT. It yields the protein CASSSRDRANTGELFF.

The chain uses TRBV11-2 and TRBJ2-7; D remains unclear. The germline CDR1 and CDR2 sequences are SGHAT and FQNNGV. CDR3 size: 15 residues. The germline V and J ends were trimmed by 0 bases and 0 bases, with 9 bases remaining between them. DNA of the CDR3: TGTGCCAGCAGCTTAGATATTCTGAGCTCCTACGAGCAGTACTTC. Protein: CASSLDILSSYEQYF.

V and J are TRBV30 and TRBJ2-1, with 8 bases matching TRBD1. The CDR3 consists of 13 residues. Germline-derived CDR1 and CDR2 are GTSNPN and SVGIG (reference sequence). The CDR3 nucleotides are TGTGCAATCCGGGACAGGAGCTACAATGAGCAGTTCTTC. Protein sequence: CAIRDRSYNEQFF.

The V gene is TRBV5-6, the J gene TRBJ2-5; 14 nucleotides agree with TRBD2. After removal of 4 bases from V and 5 bases from J, the junction contained 13 bases not matched to a gene. Germline V gene sequence: CDR1 SGHDT, CDR2 YYEEEE. The CDR3 length is 18 residues. CDR3 nucleotides: TGTGCCAGCAGCCCCGGACTAGCGGGGGGTCGACCCAGGGAGACCCAGTACTTC. Its translation is CASSPGLAGGRPRETQYF.

This rearrangement joins TRBV19 to TRBJ2-5; 9 nucleotides match TRBD1. The germline gives CDR1 LNHDA, CDR2 SQIVND (reference sequence). V lost 4 bases, J lost 5 bases, and 11 bases stayed unmatched. This CDR3 is 16 amino acids long. The CDR3 DNA reads TGTGCCAGTAGTAACTCACAGGGGGCGCCCCGGGAGACCCAGTACTTC. Its protein product is CASSNSQGAPRETQYF.

The rearrangement links TRBV6-1 to TRBJ2-2; unclear D gene. The germline gives CDR1 MNHNS, CDR2 SASEGT. V was clipped by 6 bases and J by 5 bases, with 4 bases between them. The CDR3 loop spans 11 amino acids. For the CDR3, the DNA is TGTGCCAGCAGCAGAACCGGGGAGCTGTTTTTT. It encodes CASSRTGELFF.

This chain uses TRBV7-9 with TRBJ2-7, with 8 bases aligning to TRBD1. The germline V gene has CDR1 SEHNR and CDR2 FQNEAQ (reference sequence). This CDR3 spans 14 amino acids. V lost 6 bases and J lost 3; bases outside the gene matches: 7. CDR3 DNA sequence: TGTGCCAGCAGTGACAGGGGTGGAAACTACGAGCAGTACTTC. Protein product: CASSDRGGNYEQYF.

This chain joins TRBV4-2 and TRBJ2-1; maybe TRBD2 (5 bases). Germline-derived CDR1 and CDR2 are LGHNA and YNFKEQ. V was trimmed by 0 bases and J by 7 bases, leaving 13 bases between them. This CDR3 spans 15 amino acids. This CDR3 reads CASSQERASVNEQFF. The CDR3 DNA sequence: TGTGCCAGCAGCCAAGAGAGGGCCTCCGTGAATGAGCAGTTCTTC.

The V and J genes are TRBV18 and TRBJ1-1, with no clear D. Looked up from germline, CDR1 is KGHSH and CDR2 is LQKENI. This CDR3 contains 13 residues. V was clipped by 5 bases and J by 2 bases, with 9 bases between them. The chain's CDR3 is CASSVGENTEAFF. CDR3 bases: TGTGCCAGCTCAGTGGGAGAAAACACTGAAGCTTTCTTT. Using reference TRBV18 and TRBJ1-1 for the parts outside the CDR3, the full variable domain is NAGVMQNPRHLVRRRGQEARLRCSPMKGHSHVYWYRQLPEEGLKFMVYLQKENIIDESGMPKERFSAEFPKEGPSILRIQQVVRGDSAAYFCASSVGENTEAFFGQGTRLTVV.

The CDR3 sequence is CASSLSWGGETQYF. CDR3 sequence (DNA): TGCGCCAGCAGCTTGAGCTGGGGAGGAGAGACCCAGTACTTC. The chain has TRBV5-1 and TRBJ2-5; weak D call: TRBD2 (6 bases). The germline V and J ends were trimmed by 1 base and 4 bases, with 11 bases remaining between them. Per the germline V gene, CDR1 is SGHRS and CDR2 is YFSETQ. This CDR3 is built from 14 residues.

The chain joins TRBV6-1 to TRBJ1-5; 8 positions match TRBD1. Germline V gene data show CDR1 as MNHNS and CDR2 as SASEGT. V shed 2 bases, J shed 5 bases, and the junction held 11 bases outside the gene matches. This CDR3 contains 17 residues. The CDR3 nucleotides are TGTGCCAGCAGTGAAAGGGAGCAGGGGGCTTGGGATCAGCCCCAGCATTTT. Its translation: CASSEREQGAWDQPQHF.

The chain employs TRBV2 and TRBJ1-2; D remains unclear. V was pared by 0 bases and J by 7 bases, with 12 bases between. The germline V gene encodes CDR1 SNHLY and CDR2 FYNNEI. This CDR3 has 14 amino acids. This CDR3 reads CASSEARTVGGYTF. CDR3 DNA: TGTGCCAGCAGTGAAGCGCGCACAGTCGGTGGCTACACCTTC. Using reference TRBV2 and TRBJ1-2 for the parts outside the CDR3, the full variable domain is EPEVTQTPSHQVTQMGQEVILRCVPISNHLYFYWYRQILGQKVEFLVSFYNNEISEKSEIFDDQFSVERPDGSNFTLKIRSTKLEDSAMYFCASSEARTVGGYTFGSGTRLTVV.

V usage is TRBV6-5 and J usage is TRBJ1-3; 7 bases fit TRBD1. This CDR3 is built from 14 residues. Germline CDR1 is MNHEY and CDR2 is SVGAGI. V lost 6 bases to trimming and J lost 0 bases; unmatched junction nucleotides: 2. DNA for the CDR3: TGTGCCAGCAGGGGGACAGCCTCTGGAAACACCATATATTTT. Its translation: CASRGTASGNTIYF.

The chain has TRBV6-6 and TRBJ2-2; D is possibly TRBD2 (6 bases). This CDR3 has 14 amino acids. With 5 bases removed from V and 1 base from J, the gap between germline ends came to 8 bases. CDR1 MNHNY and CDR2 SVGAGI come from the germline V gene (reference sequence). Here the CDR3 reads CASSRDLNTGELFF. Here the CDR3 DNA reads TGTGCCAGCAGTCGGGACTTGAACACCGGGGAGCTGTTTTTT.

For the CDR3, the DNA is TGCAGCGCTGGAGGGACTAACTATGGCTACACCTTC. It encodes CSAGGTNYGYTF. The chain recombines TRBV29-1 with TRBJ1-2; D is unresolved. V lost 7 bases, J lost 0 bases, and 9 bases lay in between. Germline V CDR1 and CDR2: SQVTM, ANQGSEA. The CDR3 covers 12 residues.

The CDR3 is CASRPPSGSTDTQYF. In DNA form, the CDR3 reads TGCGCCAGCAGACCCCCTAGCGGGAGCACAGATACGCAGTATTTT. V is TRBV5-1 and J is TRBJ2-3, with 8 bases identical to TRBD2. The germline CDR1 and CDR2 sequences are SGHRS and YFSETQ. V lost 5 bases, J lost 0 bases, and 5 bases stayed unmatched. The CDR3 spans 15 residues.

This chain links TRBV30 with TRBJ2-1; 15 bases agree with TRBD2. J lost 9 bases, V lost 4 bases, and 13 bases had no gene match. This CDR3 is 17 amino acids long. Germline CDR1 and CDR2: GTSNPN and SVGIG (reference sequence). The CDR3 sequence is CAWTLGLAGGPMVEQFF. CDR3 DNA sequence: TGTGCCTGGACCCTCGGACTAGCGGGAGGGCCGATGGTTGAGCAGTTCTTC.